The subject of this entry is one T cell receptor beta chain. Its antigen is undetermined. Researchers ran the PCR with 60 Vbeta and 13 Jbeta primers. Authors' data handling: As a later analysis found, there were roughly 80 million unique TCR beta chains, of which some 9.9 million were shared. TCRdb keeps only in-frame clones here, not all; method: immunoSEQ multiplex PCR. Clonal size and the V and J genes are those of that table, whereas D and trimming came from the DNA. The record lists around 190,000 clones, of which the ten most abundant hold over 0.75%. The CDR3 totals 15 residues. Germline V gene sequence: CDR1 MGHDK, CDR2 SYGVNS. This sample was taken from a study of cytomegalovirus exposure and HLA in healthy donors. Findings of the study overall: Previously analyzed data showed that most TCR beta V segments were productive at a frequency of about 90% or about 30%.

The sequence derives from a woman aged 25 to 39 in good health and CMV-seropositive. The sequencing sample was made of PBMCs. This sequence joins TRBV25-1 and TRBJ2-5; D is uncertain. The assigned J gene may be wrong: the sequence end matches TRBJ2-7 better. CDR3 amino acids: CASSESRYKLYEQYF. CDR3 sequence (DNA): TGTGCCAGCAGTGAATCGAGGTACAAACTCTACGAGCAGTACTTC.